The 20 T cell receptor beta chains below all came from one sample that was sequenced in a study of blood T cell repertoires in COVID-19. Generated by immunoSEQ multiplex PCR, the TCRdb table keeps only in-frame clones and is missing some. Altogether about 88,000 clones are present, about 83% being singletons, with the ten largest covering about 14%. Sequenced sample: peripheral blood. These receptors were taken from an older woman with acute or convalescent COVID-19.

The rearrangement joins TRBV4-1 to TRBJ1-6, with 7 bases matching TRBD1. The CDR3 is made up of 16 amino acids. CDR1 is MGHRA and CDR2 is YSYEKL in the germline V gene. The J segment lost 9 bases and the V segment lost 3 bases, leaving 11 bases of the junction unmatched. CDR3 residues: CASSHSTGERSSPLHF. CDR3 nucleotide sequence: TGCGCCAGCAGCCATTCCACAGGGGAGAGGAGTTCACCCCTCCACTTT.

J is TRBJ1-3 and V is TRBV11-2; D gene ambiguous. This CDR3 has 15 amino acids. Germline V gene data show CDR1 as SGHAT and CDR2 as FQNNGV. V was shortened by 1 base and J by 0 bases, with 7 bases between the two germline ends. The CDR3, as DNA: TGTGCCAGCAGCTTAGGGAGGGCCTCTGGAAACACCATATATTTT. It encodes CASSLGRASGNTIYF. The whole variable domain, filled in from reference TRBV11-2 and TRBJ1-3, reads EAGVAQSPRYKIIEKRQSVAFWCNPISGHATLYWYQQILGQGPKLLIQFQNNGVVDDSQLPKDRFSAERLKGVDSTLKIQPAKLEDSAVYLCASSLGRASGNTIYFGEGSWLTVV.

The rearrangement joins TRBV5-8 to TRBJ1-2; 9 nucleotides align to TRBD1. V was clipped by 1 base and J by 4 bases; unmatched bases: 11. The CDR3 extends over 17 amino acids. Germline V gives CDR1 SGHTS, CDR2 YDEGEE. In DNA, the CDR3 is TGTGCCAGCAGCTTGCATAGGGACAGGGCTAACCCCTATGGCTACACCTTC. This sequence encodes CASSLHRDRANPYGYTF.

This clone was recorded only once. This CDR3 is also generated by other DNA sequences in the sample. The chain employs TRBV28 and TRBJ2-6; 8 bases align to TRBD1. With V trimmed by 6 bases and J by 4 bases, 5 bases remained unmatched. The germline V gene encodes CDR1 MDHEN and CDR2 SYDVKM. This CDR3 spans 15 amino acids. The CDR3 DNA reads TGTGCCAGCAGCTTGACAGGGGACGGGGCCAACGTCCTGACTTTC. Translation gives CASSLTGDGANVLTF.

The V call is TRBV20-1, the J call TRBJ1-2, with D perhaps TRBD1 (5 bases). The CDR3 loop spans 11 amino acids. Germline lookup yields CDR1 DFQATT and CDR2 SNEGSKA (reference sequence). V gave up 5 bases and J gave up 13 bases, with 17 bases separating them. CDR3 protein: CSAPLGGLFTF. The CDR3 DNA is TGCAGTGCTCCCTTGGGGGGGTTGTTCACCTTC.

The V and J genes are TRBV18 and TRBJ2-1, with TRBD2 matching 12 bases. V lost 4 bases and J lost 1; bases outside the gene matches: 2. The CDR3 is 16 amino acids. Germline V CDR1 and CDR2: KGHSH, LQKENI. The CDR3 is CASSLTSGGSYNEQFF. The CDR3 nucleotides read TGTGCCAGCTCACTAACTAGCGGGGGGTCCTACAATGAGCAGTTCTTC.

The genes are TRBV6-6 and TRBJ1-1, with 7 positions matching TRBD1. In germline, CDR1 is MNHNY, CDR2 SVGAGI (reference sequence). The CDR3 is 17 residues long. Trimming took 5 bases from V and 2 from J; bases not matched to a gene: 14. In nucleotides, the CDR3 is TGTGCCAGCAGTCGCCCCACAAGGGACAGACCTAACACTGAAGCTTTCTTT. Its protein is CASSRPTRDRPNTEAFF.

This clone was observed a single time. V gene TRBV5-4 combines with J gene TRBJ1-1; 7 bases map to TRBD1. CDR1 SGHNT and CDR2 YYREEE come from the germline V gene (reference sequence). V dropped 9 bases and J dropped 5; count of bases not matched to a gene: 16. The CDR3 extends over 15 amino acids. The CDR3 is CATNFLVQGTTEAFF. CDR3 coding DNA: TGTGCCACCAACTTCCTGGTACAGGGGACGACTGAAGCTTTCTTT.

The chain uses TRBV28 and TRBJ1-6, with a tentative D call TRBD1 (6 bases). Trimming left V 6 bases short and J 10 bases short, with 19 bases between. The CDR3 has 15 residues. Germline CDR1 is MDHEN and CDR2 is SYDVKM. CDR3 sequence: CASSDTQTGRSPLHF. CDR3 nucleotide sequence: TGTGCCAGCAGCGATACGCAGACAGGTCGATCACCCCTCCACTTT. The whole variable domain, remainder taken from reference TRBV28 and TRBJ1-6, is DVKVTQSSRYLVKRTGEKVFLECVQDMDHENMFWYRQDPGLGLRLIYFSYDVKMKEKGDIPEGYSVSREKKERFSLILESASTNQTSMYLCASSDTQTGRSPLHFGNGTRLTVT.

The chain is built from TRBV6-6 and TRBJ2-2; TRBD1 matches 9 bases. Germline-derived CDR1 and CDR2 are MNHNY and SVGAGI (reference sequence). The V and J ends lost 4 bases and 0 bases, in that order; junction bases with no gene match: 3. The CDR3 has 16 residues. In DNA, the CDR3 is TGTGCCAGCAGTTCGGGACAGGGCGCGAACACCGGGGAGCTGTTTTTT. Protein: CASSSGQGANTGELFF.

This chain joins TRBV18 and TRBJ1-6; D possibly corresponds to TRBD1 (5 bases). The germline V and J ends were trimmed by 3 bases and 1 base, with 10 bases remaining between them. The CDR3 is made up of 16 amino acids. Germline V gene lookup returns CDR1 KGHSH and CDR2 LQKENI. In DNA form, the CDR3 reads TGTGCCAGCTCACCTCAGACAGTATCCTATAATTCACCCCTCCACTTT. It specifies CASSPQTVSYNSPLHF. The variable domain in full, with the rest retrieved from reference TRBV18 and TRBJ1-6, is NAGVMQNPRHLVRRRGQEARLRCSPMKGHSHVYWYRQLPEEGLKFMVYLQKENIIDESGMPKERFSAEFPKEGPSILRIQQVVRGDSAAYFCASSPQTVSYNSPLHFGNGTRLTVT.

The genes are TRBV4-2 and TRBJ2-3; D is unclear. The germline V gene has CDR1 LGHNA and CDR2 YNFKEQ. The CDR3 is made up of 16 amino acids. The germline V and J ends were trimmed by 4 bases and 1 base, with 15 bases remaining between them. CDR3 loop: CASSLDPGTRTDTQYF. The CDR3 DNA reads as TGTGCCAGCAGCCTCGATCCAGGCACCCGCACAGATACGCAGTATTTT.

The gene calls are TRBV2 and TRBJ2-2, with TRBD1 as a possible D gene (6 bases). Germline V gene data show CDR1 as SNHLY and CDR2 as FYNNEI. Deletions cut 6 bases from V and 7 bases from J, with 18 bases between. CDR3 length: 15 amino acids. Written as DNA, the CDR3 is TGTGCCAGCAGCCAGGGGATGGAGCCGGGCGGGGAGCTGTTTTTT. Its translation: CASSQGMEPGGELFF.

This clone was counted once. CDR3 DNA sequence: TGTGCCAGCAGCTTAGTACTGGGAGGAAATCAGCCCCAGCATTTT. It is translated as CASSLVLGGNQPQHF. This chain connects TRBV7-2 to TRBJ1-5, with D hard to call. This CDR3 contains 15 residues. CDR1 is SGHTA and CDR2 is FQGNSA in the germline V gene. Trimming took off 1 base at V and 4 bases at J, with 11 bases between the two ends.

Only one count was recorded for this clone. This sequence joins TRBV6-5 and TRBJ1-6; weak D call: TRBD1 (5 bases). V was shortened by 4 bases and J by 0 bases, with 10 bases between the two germline ends. Germline V gene lookup returns CDR1 MNHEY and CDR2 SVGAGI. The CDR3 is 16 amino acids. The chain's CDR3 is CASSWRTPSYNSPLHF. The CDR3 bases are TGTGCCAGCAGTTGGCGGACACCCTCCTATAATTCACCCCTCCACTTT.

This chain links TRBV21-1 with TRBJ2-5; the table's D call of TRBD2 was not tested on the DNA. TRBV21-1 is termed a pseudogene. The CDR3 is 14 residues long. In DNA form, the CDR3 reads TGTGCCAGCAGCAAGGGCGGGAGCCGAGGGACCCAGTACTTC. Its protein is CASSKGGSRGTQYF.

The rearrangement uses TRBV13 and TRBJ1-2; D gene uncertain. Per germline, CDR1 PRHDT and CDR2 FYEKMQ (reference sequence). Trimming shortened V by 5 bases and J by 4 bases, and 8 bases separated the two germline ends. This CDR3 contains 12 residues. In DNA form, the CDR3 reads TGTGCCAGCAGCCTCGACACCTATGGCTACACCTTC. Its protein product is CASSLDTYGYTF. Full variable domain (outside the CDR3, taken from reference TRBV13 and TRBJ1-2): AAGVIQSPRHLIKEKRETATLKCYPIPRHDTVYWYQQGPGQDPQFLISFYEKMQSDKGSIPDRFSAQQFSDYHSELNMSSLELGDSALYFCASSLDTYGYTFGSGTRLTVV.

The chain uses TRBV6-1 and TRBJ2-3; 11 nucleotides line up with TRBD2. J was trimmed by 2 bases and V by 3 bases; bases with no gene match: 7. The CDR3 totals 17 residues. Germline V lookup: CDR1 MNHNS, CDR2 SASEGT. This CDR3 is CASSEPGLADNTDTQYF. CDR3 DNA sequence: TGTGCCAGCAGTGAGCCGGGACTAGCGGATAACACAGATACGCAGTATTTT.

The rearrangement links TRBV9 to TRBJ2-2; possible D gene TRBD1, 6 bases. Trimming shortened V by 8 bases and J by 1 base, and 12 bases separated the two germline ends. Germline V lookup: CDR1 SGDLS, CDR2 YYNGEE. The CDR3 spans 14 residues. CDR3 protein: CASRDRRNTGELFF. In nucleotides, the CDR3 is TGTGCCAGTCGCGACAGGCGGAACACCGGGGAGCTGTTTTTT.

The V gene is TRBV19, the J gene TRBJ1-5; TRBD1 matches at 9 bases. The CDR3 length is 14 residues. V shed 7 bases and J 7 bases; nucleotides not matched to a gene: 8. Germline CDR1 and CDR2: LNHDA and SQIVND (reference sequence). CDR3 coding DNA: TGTGCCAGTACCCTGACAGGGGGTAACCAGCCCCAGCATTTT. This sequence encodes CASTLTGGNQPQHF.